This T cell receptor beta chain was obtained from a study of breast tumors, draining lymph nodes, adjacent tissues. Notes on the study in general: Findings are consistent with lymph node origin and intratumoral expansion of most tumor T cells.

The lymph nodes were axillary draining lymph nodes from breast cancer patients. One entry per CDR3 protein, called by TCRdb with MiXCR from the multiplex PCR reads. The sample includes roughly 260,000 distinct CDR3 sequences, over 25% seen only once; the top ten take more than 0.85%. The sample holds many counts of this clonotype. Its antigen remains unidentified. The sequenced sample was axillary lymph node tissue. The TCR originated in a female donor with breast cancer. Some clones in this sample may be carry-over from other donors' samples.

The CDR3 DNA reads as TGCGCCAGCAGCCAAGAGAAGGGACAGTTAAATTCACCCCTCCACTTT. Translated, it gives CASSQEKGQLNSPLHF. The V gene is TRBV4-1, the J gene TRBJ1-6; 7 nucleotides agree with TRBD1. Trimming took 0 bases from V and 7 from J; bases not matched to a gene: 6. Germline V gene lookup returns CDR1 MGHRA and CDR2 YSYEKL. The CDR3 totals 16 residues.